This T cell receptor (beta chain) was profiled in a study of T cell responses to AZD1222 COVID-19 vaccine. Trimming pared 6 bases from V and 1 base from J, leaving 18 bases between. The CDR3 length is 16 residues. Germline values: CDR1 LNHDA, CDR2 SQIVND (reference sequence). Measured with immunoSEQ multiplex PCR; TCRdb has only the in-frame clones, and not every one. Altogether just under 35,000 clones are present, 80% to 90% being singletons, with the ten largest covering approximately 10%. The chain has TRBV19 and TRBJ1-1, with D tentatively TRBD1 (5 bases). The sequenced sample was peripheral blood, obtained 28 days after the second AZD1222 dose. This receptor was identified in an adult who received the AZD1222 COVID-19 vaccine. CDR3 loop: CASRTRGTSGNTEAFF. Here the CDR3 DNA reads TGTGCCAGTAGGACCCGGGGGACCTCGGGGAACACTGAAGCTTTCTTT.